The 30 T cell receptor beta chains presented below share a single source sample, sequenced in a study of blood T cell repertoires in COVID-19. Only in-frame clones appear in the TCRdb table, and some are missing; sequencing was by immunoSEQ multiplex PCR. The sample yields 200,000 to 250,000 clones, approximately 80% seen once. Sequenced: peripheral blood. These TCRs come from a woman aged 80 or over with active or convalescent COVID-19.

This sequence joins TRBV9 and TRBJ2-3; the D is unclear. Germline V gene lookup returns CDR1 SGDLS and CDR2 YYNGEE. This CDR3 is built from 11 residues. V lost 0 bases and J 7 bases, leaving 3 bases between the germline ends. Here the CDR3 DNA reads TGTGCCAGCAGCGTAGACTATACGCAGTATTTT. Protein product: CASSVDYTQYF.

This clone was seen just once. The chain carries TRBV6-2 or TRBV6-3 and TRBJ1-2; D gene unclear. Looked up from germline, CDR1 is MNHEY and CDR2 is SVGEGT. This CDR3 comprises 14 residues. V shed 2 bases and J shed 7 bases, with 14 bases lying between them. CDR3 sequence reads: CASSYQITGVGYTF. The CDR3 region has the DNA TGTGCCAGCAGTTACCAGATCACCGGGGTTGGCTACACCTTC.

V and J are TRBV18 and TRBJ2-1, with 11 bases lining up with TRBD2. Germline CDR1 KGHSH, CDR2 LQKENI. Unmatched junction bases numbered 0, after V lost 5 bases and J lost 0 bases. The CDR3 spans 15 residues. The CDR3 nucleotides are TGTGCCAGCTCAACTAGCGGGGGCTCCTACAATGAGCAGTTCTTC. Translating gives CASSTSGGSYNEQFF.

The chain employs TRBV29-1 and TRBJ2-1; 7 bases match TRBD2. This CDR3 contains 15 residues. Germline loops: CDR1 SQVTM, CDR2 ANQGSEA. The trim removed 4 bases at V and 7 bases at J, leaving 13 bases unmatched. The chain's CDR3 is CSVGEGRGTSNEQFF. CDR3 DNA sequence: TGCAGCGTTGGGGAGGGGCGGGGGACGAGTAATGAGCAGTTCTTC.

The rearrangement joins TRBV4-1 to TRBJ2-3; 7 positions agree with TRBD1. The V and J ends lost 3 bases and 4 bases, in that order; junction bases with no gene match: 16. The CDR3 runs 18 residues. CDR1 and CDR2 from the germline V gene are MGHRA and YSYEKL. The CDR3 loop reads CASSQQYVQTGRADTQYF. The CDR3 DNA reads as TGCGCCAGCAGCCAGCAATATGTCCAGACAGGGAGAGCAGATACGCAGTATTTT.

The CDR3 DNA reads as TGTGCCAGCAGCTTACCAACAGGAAGCTCAGATACGCAGTATTTT. This translates into CASSLPTGSSDTQYF. This chain connects TRBV7-9 to TRBJ2-3, with D perhaps TRBD1 (5 bases). CDR3 length equals 15 residues. Trimming pared 2 bases from V and 4 bases from J, leaving 13 bases between. CDR1 and CDR2 (germline): SEHNR, FQNEAQ (reference sequence). The full variable domain, in which reference TRBV7-9 and TRBJ2-3 provide the parts outside the CDR3, is DTGVSQNPRHKITKRGQNVTFRCDPISEHNRLYWYRQTLGQGPEFLTYFQNEAQLEKSRLLSDRFSAERPKGSFSTLEIQRTEQGDSAMYLCASSLPTGSSDTQYFGPGTRLTVL.

This chain connects TRBV29-1 to TRBJ1-1; 7 positions agree with TRBD1. This CDR3 region has 12 residues. V trimming: 7 bases; J trimming: 6 bases; junction bases outside the gene matches: 8. Looked up from germline, CDR1 is SQVTM and CDR2 is ANQGSEA. The CDR3 reads CSARQGSSEAFF. The CDR3 coding sequence is TGCAGCGCCAGACAGGGTAGCTCTGAAGCTTTCTTT.

This clone turned up a few times. The chain recombines TRBV15 with TRBJ2-5, with D perhaps TRBD1 (6 bases). The CDR3 extends over 19 amino acids. V dropped 0 bases and J dropped 2 bases, with 22 bases sitting between them. CDR1 and CDR2 from the germline V gene are LNHNV and YYDKDF (reference sequence). CDR3 bases: TGTGCCACCAGCAGAGAATCACAGGGTGGAGTTAGGGGTCAAGAGACCCAGTACTTC. Translated: CATSRESQGGVRGQETQYF.

In DNA, the CDR3 is TGTGCCAGCAGCTTGGGACCTAGATTAGCGGGGGGCCAAGATACGCAGTATTTT. Translating it yields CASSLGPRLAGGQDTQYF. V usage is TRBV7-2 and J usage is TRBJ2-3; 10 bases are a match to TRBD2. Germline CDR1 SGHTA, CDR2 FQGNSA. V lost 3 bases to trimming and J lost 5 bases; unmatched junction nucleotides: 14. The CDR3 contains 18 residues.

The chain recombines TRBV12-3 or TRBV12-4 with TRBJ2-2; D not resolved. Between the trimmed V and J ends, which lost 10 bases and 7 bases, there was a span of 13 bases. The CDR3 sequence is 12 residues long. The CDR3 sequence: CATRVPHGELFF. The CDR3 DNA reads TGTGCCACCCGGGTGCCCCACGGGGAGCTGTTTTTT.

The sample holds a few counts of this clone. CDR3 amino acids: CASSQAGEAFF. CDR3 nucleotide sequence: TGTGCCAGCAGCCAAGCAGGTGAAGCTTTCTTT. V is TRBV3-1 (or the pseudogene TRBV3-2) and J is TRBJ1-1; D gene unclear. Per germline, CDR1 LGHDT and CDR2 YNNKEL (reference sequence). The ends were cut back, 1 base at V and 7 bases at J, with 4 bases in the middle. The CDR3 has 11 amino acids.

The chain joins TRBV6-5 to TRBJ2-2; weak D call: TRBD2 (6 bases). V was shortened by 6 bases and J by 7 bases, with 12 bases between the two germline ends. There are 13 residues in the CDR3. Germline assignment: CDR1 MNHEY and CDR2 SVGAGI. CDR3 in DNA: TGTGCCAGCAGCTTACCCGGGGGCGGGGAGCTGTTTTTT. Amino acid sequence: CASSLPGGGELFF.

This clone appeared a single time. V usage is TRBV9 and J usage is TRBJ2-5, with D uncertain. Germline-derived CDR1 and CDR2 are SGDLS and YYNGEE. The CDR3 length is 14 residues. The V and J ends lost 4 bases and 4 bases respectively, with 14 bases between them. The CDR3 loop reads CASSPTRLGETQYF. The CDR3 DNA follows: TGTGCCAGCAGCCCGACGAGGCTCGGAGAGACCCAGTACTTC.

The chain combines TRBV9 with TRBJ2-1, with 9 bases identical to TRBD1. This CDR3 is 16 amino acids long. V shed 3 bases, J shed 6 bases, and the junction held 10 bases outside the gene matches. CDR1 is SGDLS, CDR2 YYNGEE, per germline. The DNA of the CDR3 is TGTGCCAGCAGCGCTCCCGGGACAGGGTATTCCAATGAGCAGTTCTTC. Its protein product is CASSAPGTGYSNEQFF.

This chain joins TRBV7-2 and TRBJ2-3; 9 positions match TRBD2. The germline V gene encodes CDR1 SGHTA and CDR2 FQGNSA. V lost 5 bases to trimming and J lost 4 bases; unmatched junction nucleotides: 13. CDR3 size: 17 residues. CDR3 DNA: TGTGCCAGCAGCCGCAAAATAGCGGGAGTACTGCCAGATACGCAGTATTTT. It is translated as CASSRKIAGVLPDTQYF.

The CDR3 reads CASSQRDRGMYNGYTF. CDR3 nucleotides: TGTGCCAGCAGCCAAAGGGACAGGGGGATGTATAATGGCTACACCTTC. This chain connects TRBV14 to TRBJ1-2, with TRBD1 matching over 11 bases. This CDR3 contains 16 residues. Germline trimming cut 2 bases from V and 6 bases from J; bases unmatched to any gene: 8. Per germline, CDR1 SGHDN and CDR2 FVKESK.

The V gene is TRBV12-5, the J gene TRBJ1-2; tentative D call: TRBD1 (5 bases). Germline values: CDR1 LGHNT, CDR2 FRNRAP. The V end was cut by 6 bases, the J end by 7 bases, with 12 bases between. The CDR3 is 12 amino acids. The CDR3 sequence is CASGPGIGGYTF. DNA of the CDR3: TGTGCTAGTGGCCCAGGGATCGGTGGCTACACCTTC. Based on the CDR3 plus reference TRBV12-5 and TRBJ1-2, the full variable domain is DARVTQTPRHKVTEMGQEVTMRCQPILGHNTVFWYRQTMMQGLELLAYFRNRAPLDDSGMPKDRFSAEMPDATLATLKIQPSEPRDSAVYFCASGPGIGGYTFGSGTRLTVV.

The chain is built from TRBV9 and TRBJ2-1; D remains unclear. V gave up 0 bases and J gave up 0 bases, with 10 bases separating them. In germline, CDR1 is SGDLS, CDR2 YYNGEE. The CDR3 runs 16 residues. CDR3 in DNA: TGTGCCAGCAGCGTAGGAGGCGGAAGCTCCTACAATGAGCAGTTCTTC. Translated: CASSVGGGSSYNEQFF.

This clone occurred a few times. The rearrangement joins TRBV2 to TRBJ1-1, with D perhaps TRBD1 (5 bases). Germline CDR1 reads SNHLY; CDR2 reads FYNNEI. V lost 4 bases and J lost 1, with 7 bases in between. This CDR3 contains 13 residues. The CDR3 protein is CASSGTPNTEAFF. In DNA, the CDR3 is TGTGCCAGCAGTGGGACACCGAACACTGAAGCTTTCTTT.

The table lists this clone with a count of one. This sequence joins TRBV9 and TRBJ1-1, with D unresolved. The germline V gene has CDR1 SGDLS and CDR2 YYNGEE. The length of the CDR3 is 12 residues. The V end lost 5 bases, the J end lost 3 bases, and 8 bases lay between the germline ends. CDR3 protein: CASSSDYTEAFF. CDR3 coding DNA: TGTGCCAGCAGTTCAGATTACACTGAAGCTTTCTTT.

This clone has only a few counts. This chain joins TRBV28 and TRBJ1-5, with TRBD1 identical over 7 bases. The CDR3 runs 13 residues. Germline CDR1 reads MDHEN; CDR2 reads SYDVKM. The J segment lost 6 bases and the V segment lost 6 bases, leaving 5 bases of the junction unmatched. DNA of the CDR3: TGTGCCAGCAGCACCAGGGGGAGTCAGCCCCAGCATTTT. This codes for CASSTRGSQPQHF.

The gene calls are TRBV19 and TRBJ1-2, with TRBD1 identical over 7 bases. V gave up 4 bases and J gave up 2 bases; unmatched junction bases: 10. Looked up from germline, CDR1 is LNHDA and CDR2 is SQIVND (reference sequence). The CDR3 covers 16 residues. CDR3 DNA: TGTGCCAGTAGTAGGACAGGAGCCCCACTAAACTATGGCTACACCTTC. Encoded protein: CASSRTGAPLNYGYTF.

The chain couples TRBV6-5 to TRBJ1-2, with D uncertain. Trimming removed 2 bases at V and 3 bases at J, with 10 bases between. The CDR3 has 14 amino acids. The V gene's germline CDR1 is MNHEY and CDR2 SVGAGI. The CDR3 nucleotides are TGTGCCAGCAGTTACCGGTCGCGCGACTATGGCTACACCTTC. It codes for CASSYRSRDYGYTF.

This clone was counted once. The rearrangement links TRBV11-3 to TRBJ1-1; 7 nucleotides agree with TRBD1. The germline gives CDR1 SGHNT, CDR2 YENEEA. Germline trimming cut 5 bases from V and 4 bases from J; bases unmatched to any gene: 10. The CDR3 consists of 15 residues. DNA for the CDR3: TGTGCCAGCAGCCAAAAGAGGACAGGAGGCACTGAAGCTTTCTTT. Encoded protein: CASSQKRTGGTEAFF.

This clone was seen a few times. This chain uses TRBV5-1 with TRBJ2-7, with 8 bases matching TRBD1. The CDR3 has 14 amino acids. Per the germline V gene, CDR1 is SGHRS and CDR2 is YFSETQ. With V trimmed by 2 bases and J by 1 base, 2 bases remained unmatched. CDR3 loop: CASSFGTGSYEQYF. The CDR3 nucleotides are TGCGCCAGCAGCTTCGGGACAGGATCCTACGAGCAGTACTTC.

The chain recombines TRBV5-1 with TRBJ2-7, with D perhaps TRBD1 (6 bases). Germline CDR1 and CDR2: SGHRS and YFSETQ. CDR3 length equals 14 residues. With 4 bases removed from V and 2 bases from J, the gap between germline ends came to 13 bases. CDR3 region: CASSPGTQAYEQYF. CDR3 nucleotide sequence: TGCGCCAGCAGCCCGGGGACACAAGCCTACGAGCAGTACTTC.

The chain is built from TRBV27 and TRBJ1-2, with D possibly matching TRBD1 (6 bases). The germline V gene encodes CDR1 MNHEY and CDR2 SMNVEV (reference sequence). The V gene lost 5 bases and the J gene lost 0 bases, with 22 bases spanning the gap. The CDR3 extends over 18 amino acids. The CDR3 loop is CASSLRQDGRPSNYGYTF. For the CDR3, the DNA is TGTGCCAGCAGTCTCAGACAGGACGGGAGGCCCTCTAACTATGGCTACACCTTC.

V gene TRBV24-1 combines with J gene TRBJ2-7; TRBD1 matches 9 bases. The CDR3 loop spans 16 amino acids. CDR1 is KGHDR and CDR2 is SFDVKD in the germline V gene. The ends lost 3 bases at V and 4 bases at J; junction bases unmatched: 9. The CDR3 DNA reads as TGTGCCACCAGTGATCCCTCAGGACAGGGGCAGTACGAGCAGTACTTC. It is translated as CATSDPSGQGQYEQYF.

The chain carries TRBV12-3 or TRBV12-4 and TRBJ1-1, with unresolved D. The V gene lost 3 bases and the J gene lost 4 bases, with 6 bases spanning the gap. The CDR3 sequence is 12 residues long. The CDR3: CASSFRGTEAFF. CDR3 DNA: TGTGCCAGCAGTTTCCGGGGCACTGAAGCTTTCTTT.

The J gene is TRBJ1-2, the V gene TRBV10-3; TRBD1 matches at 8 bases. V gave up 5 bases and J gave up 7 bases; unmatched junction bases: 3. This CDR3 has 12 residues. Germline values: CDR1 ENHRY, CDR2 SYGVKD. The CDR3 region is CAISSTGGGYTF. CDR3 DNA: TGTGCCATCAGTTCCACAGGGGGTGGCTACACCTTC.